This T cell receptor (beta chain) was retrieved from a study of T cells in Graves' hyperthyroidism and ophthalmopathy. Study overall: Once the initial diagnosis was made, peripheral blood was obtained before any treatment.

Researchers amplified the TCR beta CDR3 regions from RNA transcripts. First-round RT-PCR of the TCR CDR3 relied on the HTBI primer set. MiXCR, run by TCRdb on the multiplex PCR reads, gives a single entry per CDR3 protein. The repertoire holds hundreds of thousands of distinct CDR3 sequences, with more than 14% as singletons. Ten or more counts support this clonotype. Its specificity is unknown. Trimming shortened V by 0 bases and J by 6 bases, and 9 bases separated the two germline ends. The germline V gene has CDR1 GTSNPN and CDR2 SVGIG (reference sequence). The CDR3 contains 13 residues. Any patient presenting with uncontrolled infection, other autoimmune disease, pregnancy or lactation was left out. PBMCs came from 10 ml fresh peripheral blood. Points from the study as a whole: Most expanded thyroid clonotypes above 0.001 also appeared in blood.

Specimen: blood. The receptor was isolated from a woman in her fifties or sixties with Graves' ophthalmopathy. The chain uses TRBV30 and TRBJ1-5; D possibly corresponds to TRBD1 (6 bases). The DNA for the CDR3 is TGTGCCTGGAGTGTACAGGGCGGTCAGCCCCAGCATTTT. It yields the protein CAWSVQGGQPQHF. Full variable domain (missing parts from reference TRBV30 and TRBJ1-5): SQTIHQWPATLVQPVGSPLSLECTVEGTSNPNLYWYRQAAGRGLQLLFYSVGIGQISSEVPQNLSASRPQDRQFILSSKKLLLSDSGFYLCAWSVQGGQPQHFGDGTRLSIL.